Listed below are T cell receptor beta chains from one sample, sequenced in a study of T cells in Graves' hyperthyroidism and ophthalmopathy. TCRdb reprocessed the multiplex PCR reads with MiXCR, giving one entry per CDR3 protein. The profile shows roughly 380,000 distinct CDR3 sequences, roughly 13% of them singletons. The sequencing input was blood. These TCRs come from a woman aged 18-29 years with Graves' hyperthyroidism. CDR3s include the opening cysteine and the closing phenylalanine or tryptophan. The D gene is left open where the match is weak. Size is stated for part of the rows, as once, few or many counts, or as a class when the clone is expanded.

clone_size,d_call,v_call,j_call,cdr3_nt,cdr3_aa
many,TRBD1,TRBV2,TRBJ1-1,TGTGCCAGCGACAGGGTGACCACTGAAGCTTTCTTT,CASDRVTTEAFF
few,NA,TRBV12-5,TRBJ1-2,TGTGCTAGTGGCCTGGGGTCGAGGCACGCTAACTATGGCTACACCTTC,CASGLGSRHANYGYTF
NA,NA,TRBV7-9,TRBJ1-1,TGTGCCAGCAGACAGGGAAGTACGGTTACTGAAGCTTTCTTT,CASRQGSTVTEAFF
many,NA,TRBV9,TRBJ1-1,TGTGCCAGCAGCGTAGTCGGCAGGGGCGTGAACACTGAAGCTTTCTTT,CASSVVGRGVNTEAFF
many,NA,TRBV2,TRBJ2-3,TGTGCCAGCAGCCTCCGGGACTCACACACAGATACGCAGTATTTT,CASSLRDSHTDTQYF
NA,NA,TRBV14,TRBJ2-7,TGTGCCAGCAGCCAAGAACATCCGGGCAGCCCCCTCTCCTACGAGCAGTACTTC,CASSQEHPGSPLSYEQYF
many,NA,TRBV5-1,TRBJ2-2,TGCGCCAGCAGCTTGGAATCCGGGGAGCTGTTTTTT,CASSLESGELFF
many,TRBD2,TRBV20-1,TRBJ2-1,TGCAGTGCTAGAAGGGTAGCGGGGTACAATGAGCAGTTCTTC,CSARRVAGYNEQFF
many,NA,TRBV12-3/TRBV12-4,TRBJ2-7,TGTGCCAGCAGTTTAGGTCGCGATAACGAGCAGTACTTC,CASSLGRDNEQYF
many,TRBD2,TRBV29-1,TRBJ2-7,TGCAGCGTTGTTCTAGCGGGTGCCTACGAGCAGTACTTC,CSVVLAGAYEQYF
many,TRBD2,TRBV4-1,TRBJ2-5,TGCGCCAGCAGCCAAGTAAACCTCGGACTAGCGGGAGGAGAGACCCAGTACTTC,CASSQVNLGLAGGETQYF
many,NA,TRBV11-2,TRBJ2-1,TGTGCCAGCAGCTTAGCCCGCGGGATGGGGTACAATGAGCAGTTCTTC,CASSLARGMGYNEQFF
NA,NA,TRBV5-1,TRBJ2-3,TGCGCCAGCAGCCCGGCTAGCGTCAGCACAGATACGCAGTATTTT,CASSPASVSTDTQYF
many,NA,TRBV30,TRBJ1-2,TGTGCCTGGAGTGATCGGGGGACCGGCTACACCTTC,CAWSDRGTGYTF
many,TRBD1,TRBV29-1,TRBJ1-2,TGCAGCGTATCCGGGACAGGGGGCCACTATGGCTACACCTTC,CSVSGTGGHYGYTF
few,NA,TRBV4-3,TRBJ2-2,TGCGCCAGCAGCCACGCGACAGGGAACACCGGGGAGCTGTTTTTT,CASSHATGNTGELFF
NA,NA,TRBV16,TRBJ1-1,TGTGCCAGCCTGAAATCCGGGGACATGAACACTGAAGCTTTCTTT,CASLKSGDMNTEAFF
many,NA,TRBV6-1,TRBJ2-3,TGTGCCAGCACCCAAGGGAATACGCAGTATTTT,CASTQGNTQYF
many,TRBD1,TRBV2,TRBJ2-4,TGTGCCAGCAGTCAAGACAGGGTCAGCATTCAGTACTTC,CASSQDRVSIQYF
many,NA,TRBV12-3/TRBV12-4,TRBJ2-1,TGTGCCAGCAGCCACCCCAATCGGGGACGCAATGAGCAGTTCTTC,CASSHPNRGRNEQFF
many,NA,TRBV11-3,TRBJ1-2,TGTGCCAGCAGCCTCGAAGTCGAGTCCTCCAACTATGGCTACACCTTC,CASSLEVESSNYGYTF
NA,TRBD1,TRBV11-1,TRBJ2-7,TGTGCCAGCAGCTTTACAGGGGACTCCTACGAGCAGTACTTC,CASSFTGDSYEQYF
many,TRBD2,TRBV12-3/TRBV12-4,TRBJ2-7,TGTGCCAGCAGTTACAGCGGGAGGGCCGGGGACGAGCAGTACTTC,CASSYSGRAGDEQYF
many,TRBD2,TRBV7-2,TRBJ2-1,TGTGCCAGCAGCCAGACTAGCGGGCGTGTTGGGGAGCAGTTCTTC,CASSQTSGRVGEQFF
many,NA,TRBV12-3/TRBV12-4,TRBJ2-2,TGTGCCAGCAGTTTTCCCGGGGAGCTGTTTTTT,CASSFPGELFF
NA,TRBD2,TRBV6-2/TRBV6-3,TRBJ2-5,TGTGCCAGCAGTAAGCGGGAGATAGAGACCCAGTACTTC,CASSKREIETQYF
many,NA,TRBV27,TRBJ2-5,TGTGCCAGCAGTTTTCTTGAAGGGGAGACCCAGTACTTC,CASSFLEGETQYF
many,NA,TRBV20-1,TRBJ2-1,TGCAGTGCTATCTCGGGACATGGAGGGTATGAGCAGTTCTTC,CSAISGHGGYEQFF
few,NA,TRBV5-1,TRBJ1-4,TGCGCCAGCAGCTATCGGACGGGCTATAATGAAAAACTGTTTTTT,CASSYRTGYNEKLFF
few,NA,TRBV24-1,TRBJ2-6,TGTGCCACCAGGGACTGGACCTCTGGGGCCAACGTCCTGACTTTC,CATRDWTSGANVLTF
many,TRBD1,TRBV30,TRBJ1-4,TGTGCCTGGATGACTTTCGCCAGGGGGTCCGAAAAACTGTTTTTT,CAWMTFARGSEKLFF
many,TRBD1,TRBV12-3/TRBV12-4,TRBJ2-5,TGTGCCAGCAGTTCCCCGGGACAGGGGGCAGAGACCCAGTACTTC,CASSSPGQGAETQYF
many,TRBD1,TRBV6-1,TRBJ2-3,TGTGCCAGCAGTCCTCCTCCCGGGACAGGGGGTAGAACAGATACGCAGTATTTT,CASSPPPGTGGRTDTQYF
NA,TRBD1,TRBV4-1,TRBJ2-5,TGCGCCAGCAGCCAAGATCCAAGGACAGGGGGGGCTAAGACCCAAGAGACCCAGTACTTC,CASSQDPRTGGAKTQETQYF
once,NA,TRBV30,TRBJ1-2,TGTGCCAGACACTACGTTCAGGGACATGGCTACACCTTC,CARHYVQGHGYTF
many,TRBD2,TRBV7-2,TRBJ2-4,TGTGCCAGCAGCCTAACCCTCGGGGGGGCGAACATTCAGTACTTC,CASSLTLGGANIQYF
many,TRBD2,TRBV20-1,TRBJ2-7,TGCAGTGCTAGAGAACCTAGCGGGAGCCCCTACGAGCAGTACTTC,CSAREPSGSPYEQYF
NA,NA,TRBV6-1,TRBJ1-4,TGTGCCAGCAGCCCCATTCTTGGGTCGGGTGAAAAACTGTTTTTT,CASSPILGSGEKLFF
many,NA,TRBV6-1,TRBJ1-3,TGTGCCAGCAGTACGCTTGGGTTCGGAAACACCATATATTTT,CASSTLGFGNTIYF
many,NA,TRBV24-1,TRBJ2-1,TGTGCCACCGCCCGGGTAGGTGAGCAGTTCTTC,CATARVGEQFF
many,NA,TRBV5-1,TRBJ1-6,TGCGCCAGCAGCAACGGAGGGGTTGGCTCACCCCTCCACTTT,CASSNGGVGSPLHF
many,TRBD2,TRBV2,TRBJ2-5,TGTGCCAGCAGTGAACGAGTTAGCGGGAGAGAGACCCAGTACTTC,CASSERVSGRETQYF
many,NA,TRBV6-1,TRBJ2-1,TGTGCCAGCAGCAGTCCTAGGTGGGGTGATGAGCAGTTCTTC,CASSSPRWGDEQFF
many,TRBD1,TRBV20-1,TRBJ2-7,TGCAGTGCTACCGATTGGGACAGGGGGCGAGGGGAGCAGTACTTC,CSATDWDRGRGEQYF
many,NA,TRBV12-3/TRBV12-4,TRBJ1-1,TGTGCCAGCGGACAGTCCACTGAAGCTTTCTTT,CASGQSTEAFF
many,NA,TRBV5-5,TRBJ1-4,TGTGCCAGCAGACTCCGGGACTGGGGACTTTCAACTAATGAAAAACTGTTTTTT,CASRLRDWGLSTNEKLFF
NA,TRBD1,TRBV6-1,TRBJ2-2,TGTGCCGCCGCAGAGACAGGGGGGCATATTACCGGGGAGCTGTTTTTT,CAAAETGGHITGELFF
many,TRBD2,TRBV20-1,TRBJ2-5,TGCAGTGCTACCGGACTAGCGGTACAAGAGACCCAGTACTTC,CSATGLAVQETQYF
many,NA,TRBV20-1,TRBJ2-6,TGCAGTGCTAGAGTTTCTGGGGCCAACGTCCTGACTTTC,CSARVSGANVLTF
many,TRBD1,TRBV5-8,TRBJ1-1,TGTGCCAGCAGCCAGGGGACAGGGGGGGGGGGCACTGAAGCTTTCTTT,CASSQGTGGGGTEAFF
many,TRBD2,TRBV11-1,TRBJ2-1,TGTGCCAGCAGCTTTGGACTAGCGGGAGAGGGCAATGAGCAGTTCTTC,CASSFGLAGEGNEQFF
many,NA,TRBV20-1,TRBJ2-1,TGCAGTGCTAGAGGAGGGAGGCTAGCGGAGCAGTTCTTC,CSARGGRLAEQFF
many,NA,TRBV30,TRBJ1-5,TGTGCCTGGAGTGTAGAAGGTTCTCAGCCCCAGCATTTT,CAWSVEGSQPQHF